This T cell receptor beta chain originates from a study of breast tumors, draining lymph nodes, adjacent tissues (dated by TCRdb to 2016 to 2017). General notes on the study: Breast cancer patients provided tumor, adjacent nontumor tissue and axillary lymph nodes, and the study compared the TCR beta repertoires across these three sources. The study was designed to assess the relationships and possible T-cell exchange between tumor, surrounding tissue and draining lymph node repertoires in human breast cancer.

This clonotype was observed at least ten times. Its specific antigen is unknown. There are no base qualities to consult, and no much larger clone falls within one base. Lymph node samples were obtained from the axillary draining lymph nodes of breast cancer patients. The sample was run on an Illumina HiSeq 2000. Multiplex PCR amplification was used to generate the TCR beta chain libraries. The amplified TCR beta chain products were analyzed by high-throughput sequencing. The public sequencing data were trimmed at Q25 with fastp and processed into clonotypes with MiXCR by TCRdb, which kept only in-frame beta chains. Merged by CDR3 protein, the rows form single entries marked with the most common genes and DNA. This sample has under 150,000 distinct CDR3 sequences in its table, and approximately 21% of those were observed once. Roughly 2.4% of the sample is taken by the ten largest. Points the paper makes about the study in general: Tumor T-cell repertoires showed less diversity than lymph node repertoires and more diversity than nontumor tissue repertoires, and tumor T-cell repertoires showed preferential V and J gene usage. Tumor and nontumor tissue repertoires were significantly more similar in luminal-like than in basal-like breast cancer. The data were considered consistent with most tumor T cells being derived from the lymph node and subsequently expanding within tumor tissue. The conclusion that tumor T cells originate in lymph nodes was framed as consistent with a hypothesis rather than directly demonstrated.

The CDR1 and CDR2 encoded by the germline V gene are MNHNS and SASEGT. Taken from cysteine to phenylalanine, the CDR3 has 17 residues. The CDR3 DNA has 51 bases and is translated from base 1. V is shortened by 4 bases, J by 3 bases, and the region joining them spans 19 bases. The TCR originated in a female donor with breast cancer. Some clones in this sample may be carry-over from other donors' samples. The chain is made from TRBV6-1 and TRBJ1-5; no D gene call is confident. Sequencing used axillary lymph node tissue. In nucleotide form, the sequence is TGTGCCAGCAGTGCGGGGTGGATGGGTACCGTCAATCAGCCCCAGCATTTT. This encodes CASSAGWMGTVNQPQHF.